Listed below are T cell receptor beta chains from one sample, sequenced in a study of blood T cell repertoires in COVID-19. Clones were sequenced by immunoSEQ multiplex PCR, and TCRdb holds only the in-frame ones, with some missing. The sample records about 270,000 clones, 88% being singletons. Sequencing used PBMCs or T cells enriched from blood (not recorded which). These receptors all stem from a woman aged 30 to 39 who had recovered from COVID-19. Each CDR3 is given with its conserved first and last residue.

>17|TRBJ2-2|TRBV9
CASSVLAGGLEPGELFF
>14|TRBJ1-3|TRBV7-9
CASKLVGQLDTIYF
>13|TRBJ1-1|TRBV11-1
CASSLDQGTEAFF
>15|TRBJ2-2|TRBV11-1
CASSLSGSGTGELFF
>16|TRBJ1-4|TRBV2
CASSEREQGWGEKLFF
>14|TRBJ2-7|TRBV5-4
CASSLGQRSYEQYF
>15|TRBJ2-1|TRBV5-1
CASGAGVSLRNEQFF
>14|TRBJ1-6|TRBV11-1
CASSYSGRNSPLHF
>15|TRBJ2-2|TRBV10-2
CASSDLPGGTGELFF
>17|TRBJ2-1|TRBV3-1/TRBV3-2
CASSPYPGLAGDNEQFF
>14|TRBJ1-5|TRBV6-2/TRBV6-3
CASSFRGLGQPQHF
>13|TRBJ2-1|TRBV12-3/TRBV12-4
CASSLLPGNEQFF
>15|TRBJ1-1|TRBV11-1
CASSGRDTLGTEAFF
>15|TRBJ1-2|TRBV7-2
CASSFTGVAGYGYTF
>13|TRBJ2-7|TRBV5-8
CASSWTASYEQYF
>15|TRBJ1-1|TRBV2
CASLIGEGIGTEAFF
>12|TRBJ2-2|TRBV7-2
CASSSLTGGLFF
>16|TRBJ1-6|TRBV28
CASRGGGQGTDSPLHF
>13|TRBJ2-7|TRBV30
CAWTDRDPYEQYF
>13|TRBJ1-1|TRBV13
CASSRTGETEAFF
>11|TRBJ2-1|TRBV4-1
CASSRGDEQFF
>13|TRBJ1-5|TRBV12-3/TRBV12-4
CASSLNSRQPQHF
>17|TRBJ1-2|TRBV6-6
CASSPRGATGINYGYTF
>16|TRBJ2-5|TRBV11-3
CASSLDGSGGEETQYF
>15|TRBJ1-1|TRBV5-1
CASSTWTGVGTEAFF
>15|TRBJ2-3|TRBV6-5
CASSRSWDRALSEYF
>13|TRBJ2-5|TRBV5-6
CASSLSSGGTQYF
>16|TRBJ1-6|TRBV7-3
CASSLMGQGNNSPLHF
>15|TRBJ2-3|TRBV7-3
CASSRRSSSTDTQYF
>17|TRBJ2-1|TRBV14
CASSQNVFSPPDNEQFF
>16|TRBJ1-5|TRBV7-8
CASSLARDRGVQPQHF
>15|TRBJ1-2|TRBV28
CASSSLHGGDYGYTF
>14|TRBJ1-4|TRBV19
CATIPRRGGEKLFF
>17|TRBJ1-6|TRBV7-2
CASSRGRGQGYNSPLHF
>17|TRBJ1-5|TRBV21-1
CASSKVGGQSWDQPQHF
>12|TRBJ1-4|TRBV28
CASLGGAEKLFF
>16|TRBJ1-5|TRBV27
CASSSWGFNSNQPQHF
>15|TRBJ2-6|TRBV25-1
CASSEYRGLANVLTF
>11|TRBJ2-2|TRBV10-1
CASSDTGELFF
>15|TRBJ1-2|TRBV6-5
CASSTWRDGPYGYTF
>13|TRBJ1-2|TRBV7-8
CASATGGIWGYTF
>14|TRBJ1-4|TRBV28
CASSFYRVNEKLFF
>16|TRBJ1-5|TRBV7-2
CASSSDGGRINQPQHF